This TCR beta chain derives from a study of technical replicates of blood from a handful of donors. Assay: immunoSEQ multiplex PCR; the TCRdb copy retains only in-frame clones and omits some. The table shows about 69,000 clones, with approximately 88% occurring only once. This clone appeared once. The CDR3 is made up of 14 amino acids. The germline V gene has CDR1 SGHAT and CDR2 FQNNGV. V was clipped by 6 bases and J by 4 bases, with 15 bases between them. Sequenced input: PBMCs. The chain uses TRBV11-2 and TRBJ2-5, with D maybe TRBD2 (6 bases). The clonotype was recovered from a human donor in good health. Some clones in this sample may be carry-over from other donors' samples. The DNA of the CDR3 is TGTGCCAGCAGTTTGGGACCGCGGGGAGAGACCCAGTACTTC. Translation gives CASSLGPRGETQYF.